One and the same sample provided the 3 T cell receptor beta chains below, sequenced in a study of T cell clonality in common variable immunodeficiency. Findings and caveats of the study: Common variable immunodeficiency TCR beta sequences reportedly had fewer deletions and N-nucleotide insertions.

The protocol was immunoSEQ multiplex PCR, while the TCRdb copy is restricted to in-frame clones and leaves out a portion. The sample contains 25,000 or so clones, none of them singletons. For these TCRs, the target antigens are not known. The source material was peripheral blood mononuclear cells. Receptor source: a human donor with common variable immunodeficiency.

The CDR3 region is CASSLAAGVYEQYF. Partial CDR3 DNA: TGTGCCAGCAGCTTAGCGGCAGGAGTCTACGAG. This rearrangement joins TRBV7-8 to TRBJ2-7; the D is unclear. From the germline J gene comes the end of the CDR3, since the read stops 3 residues before it. The germline V gene has CDR1 SGHVS and CDR2 FQNEAQ. V lost 0 bases to trimming and J lost 3 bases, with 9 bases between them. This CDR3 comprises 14 residues.

This clone was detected many times. The CDR3 extends 3 residues past the end of the read, so its final part is completed from the germline J gene. The rearrangement uses TRBV30 and TRBJ2-7; 8 bases line up with TRBD1. CDR1 and CDR2 (germline): GTSNPN, SVGIG (reference sequence). The V segment lost 6 bases and the J segment 0 bases; nucleotides outside the gene matches: 10. The CDR3 has 15 amino acids. The sequenced part of the CDR3 DNA is TGTGCCTGTCTAGCCCCCACAGGGGGCTCCTACGAG. Translated: CACLAPTGGSYE. In full, the CDR3 reads CACLAPTGGSYEQYF. Full variable domain (missing parts from reference TRBV30 and TRBJ2-7): SQTIHQWPATLVQPVGSPLSLECTVEGTSNPNLYWYRQAAGRGLQLLFYSVGIGQISSEVPQNLSASRPQDRQFILSSKKLLLSDSGFYLCACLAPTGGSYEQYFGPGTRLTVT.

This clone was observed at least ten times. The read terminates 3 residues ahead of where the CDR3 ends, so the germline J gene completes it. The genes are TRBV20-1 and TRBJ2-1; D might be TRBD2 (5 bases). CDR1 is DFQATT and CDR2 is SNEGSKA in the germline V gene (reference sequence). This CDR3 is 15 amino acids long. V was cut by 6 bases and J by 0 bases, with 15 bases left in between. Partial CDR3 DNA: TGCAGTGCCCCCCCCGCGGGTAGCTCCTACAATGAG. Translating it yields CSAPPAGSSYNE. The full CDR3 reads CSAPPAGSSYNEQFF.